These T cell receptor beta chains were read from a single sample in a study of blood T cell repertoires in COVID-19. The data were produced by immunoSEQ multiplex PCR, yet TCRdb's version contains in-frame clones alone and is incomplete. The sample lists about 14,000 clones; about 83% were seen once. What was sequenced was peripheral blood. These receptors all stem from a human donor with active COVID-19. The donor label of this sample is uncertain. Each CDR3 is given with its conserved first and last residue. Fields, in order: V gene, clone size, CDR3 protein. Some rows have no size entry. The others give once, few or many, or a class for an expanded clone.

V: TRBV3-1/TRBV3-2; size: once; CDR3: CASSQDLEGGTETQYF
V: TRBV7-3; size: few; CDR3: CASSSGSGNTIYF
V: TRBV30; size: NA; CDR3: CAWATGDEQYF
V: TRBV6-5; size: NA; CDR3: CASRPTSGSVGGMFF
V: TRBV6-2/TRBV6-3; size: NA; CDR3: CASSYLFTGELFF
V: TRBV11-2; size: NA; CDR3: CASSFQGGTEAFF
V: TRBV12-3/TRBV12-4; size: NA; CDR3: CASSVDGRAEAFF
V: TRBV28; size: NA; CDR3: CASSIRGEQFF
V: TRBV18; size: NA; CDR3: CASSPSVAGSYNEQFF
V: TRBV9; size: NA; CDR3: CASSVGTGGPTDTQYF
V: TRBV9; size: NA; CDR3: CASSLRTSGRGNEQFF
V: TRBV21-1; size: NA; CDR3: CASSKVTREGPETQYF
V: TRBV3-1/TRBV3-2; size: NA; CDR3: CASSQANSGQTPLHF
V: TRBV5-1; size: few; CDR3: CASSDDGVNTEAFF
V: TRBV5-4; size: NA; CDR3: CASSLGISGADTQYF
V: TRBV28; size: NA; CDR3: CASSSQALSSYNSPLHF
V: TRBV2; size: NA; CDR3: CASIMDRVGNQPQHF
V: TRBV3-1/TRBV3-2; size: NA; CDR3: CASSQRVQLAGELFF
V: TRBV5-1; size: once; CDR3: CASSRRRDRGLGAEKLFF
V: TRBV3-1/TRBV3-2; size: NA; CDR3: CASSRYPKTGTMNTEAFF
V: TRBV14; size: NA; CDR3: CASSADRRNEQFF
V: TRBV7-2; size: NA; CDR3: CASSFRTKGHLNTGELFF
V: TRBV24-1; size: NA; CDR3: CATSDPGTGDSEQYF
V: TRBV4-1; size: NA; CDR3: CASSQGPAGTSPLHF
V: TRBV6-2/TRBV6-3; size: NA; CDR3: CASSTVAGGRETQYF
V: TRBV6-1; size: few; CDR3: CASSDNFGYTF
V: TRBV14; size: NA; CDR3: CASSRGQGEVDQPQHF
V: TRBV4-3; size: NA; CDR3: CASSDGGALGYGYTF
V: TRBV27; size: NA; CDR3: CASSPHLAGRTDTQYF
V: TRBV29-1; size: NA; CDR3: CSVDSAGEIQYF
V: TRBV9; size: NA; CDR3: CASSGPSGANVLTF
V: TRBV9; size: NA; CDR3: CASSVGGGGGRETQYF
V: TRBV29-1; size: NA; CDR3: CSVFRGFEQYF
V: TRBV6-1; size: NA; CDR3: CASSELIGGGALYGYTF
V: TRBV29-1; size: NA; CDR3: CSVEDHISGANVLTF
V: TRBV11-2; size: NA; CDR3: CASSLVSETYNEQFF
V: TRBV9; size: NA; CDR3: CASSALWTSSGANVLTF
V: TRBV11-3; size: NA; CDR3: CASSLGGRDKYF
V: TRBV6-1; size: NA; CDR3: CASSEAYGTGYYEQYF
V: TRBV13; size: few; CDR3: CASSLRAVEKLFF
V: TRBV11-2; size: NA; CDR3: CASSSGQGALKQYF
V: TRBV2; size: NA; CDR3: CASSERTGWAYEQYF
V: TRBV10-3; size: NA; CDR3: CAITATANSPLHF
V: TRBV9; size: NA; CDR3: CASSVGTGGLETQYF
V: TRBV7-2; size: NA; CDR3: CASSSLPSGGAQHF
V: TRBV4-3; size: NA; CDR3: CASSRLAGVKETQYF
V: TRBV3-1/TRBV3-2; size: NA; CDR3: CASSQRTGQETQYF
V: TRBV28; size: NA; CDR3: CASSFGLEDQETQYF
V: TRBV19; size: NA; CDR3: CASSLHGTAHSPLHF
V: TRBV4-1; size: NA; CDR3: CASSHLNPRRGYGYTF